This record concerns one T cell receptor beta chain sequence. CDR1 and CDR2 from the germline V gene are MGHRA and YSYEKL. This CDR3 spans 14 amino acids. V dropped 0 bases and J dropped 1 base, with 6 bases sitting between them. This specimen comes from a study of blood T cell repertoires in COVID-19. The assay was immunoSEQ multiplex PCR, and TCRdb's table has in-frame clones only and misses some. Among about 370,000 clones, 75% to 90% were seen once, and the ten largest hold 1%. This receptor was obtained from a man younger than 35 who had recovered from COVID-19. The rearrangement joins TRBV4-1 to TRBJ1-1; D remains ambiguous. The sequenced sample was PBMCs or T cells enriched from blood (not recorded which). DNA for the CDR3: TGCGCCAGCAGCCAAGAAAGAGAGAACACTGAAGCTTTCTTT. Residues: CASSQERENTEAFF.